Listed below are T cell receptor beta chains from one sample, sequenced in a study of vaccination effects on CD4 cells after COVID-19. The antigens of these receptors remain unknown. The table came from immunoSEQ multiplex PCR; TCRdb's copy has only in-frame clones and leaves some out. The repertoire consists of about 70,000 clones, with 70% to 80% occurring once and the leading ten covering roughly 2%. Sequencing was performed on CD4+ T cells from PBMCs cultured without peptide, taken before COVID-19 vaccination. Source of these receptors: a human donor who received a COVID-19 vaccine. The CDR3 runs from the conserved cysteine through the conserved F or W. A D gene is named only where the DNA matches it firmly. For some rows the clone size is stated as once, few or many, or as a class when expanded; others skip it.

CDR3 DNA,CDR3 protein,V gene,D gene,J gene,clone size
TGCGCCAGCAGCTTGCTGCAGGGCGGAGATACGCAGTATTTT,CASSLLQGGDTQYF,TRBV5-1,.,TRBJ2-3,.
TGTGCCAGCAGCACCCCCGGGGGGAGAAATCAGCCCCAGCATTTT,CASSTPGGRNQPQHF,TRBV28,.,TRBJ1-5,once
TGCGCCAGCACTCAGTCACCGGGGGTTCGAGAGACCCAGTACTTC,CASTQSPGVRETQYF,TRBV5-1,.,TRBJ2-5,.
TGTGCCAGCTCACCACAAAGGTCGCCAGGATTCTATGGCTACACCTTC,CASSPQRSPGFYGYTF,TRBV18,.,TRBJ1-2,.
TGTGCCAGCAGCCCAGGGGGTTCAAACACTGAAGCTTTCTTT,CASSPGGSNTEAFF,TRBV6-5,TRBD1,TRBJ1-1,.
TGTGCCAGTAGAGGTGGAGGACAGATAAACTATGGCTACACCTTC,CASRGGGQINYGYTF,TRBV19,.,TRBJ1-2,.
TGTGCCAGCAGTTCGAGCGGGGGGGTCACAGATACGCAGTATTTT,CASSSSGGVTDTQYF,TRBV5-6,TRBD2,TRBJ2-3,.
TGTGCCTGGAGTTTGGGGAACTATGGCTACACCTTC,CAWSLGNYGYTF,TRBV30,.,TRBJ1-2,.
TGTGCCAGCAGCTCGACAGGGGGCTTCGGGGAGCTGTTTTTT,CASSSTGGFGELFF,TRBV7-2,TRBD1,TRBJ2-2,.
TGTGCCACCAGTGACCCATCAGGGACAGATACGCAGTATTTT,CATSDPSGTDTQYF,TRBV24-1,.,TRBJ2-3,.
TGTGCCAGCACCCTTCCAGGGGCTAACTATGGCTACACCTTC,CASTLPGANYGYTF,TRBV28,.,TRBJ1-2,.
TGTGCCAGCAGACCCACAGGGTCTGAAGCTTTCTTT,CASRPTGSEAFF,TRBV6-6,.,TRBJ1-1,.
TGTGCCAGCAGCTTTGGGGGGACCGGAGTGACCCAGTACTTC,CASSFGGTGVTQYF,TRBV12-1,.,TRBJ2-5,few
TGTGCCAGCAGCCCCAGGACAGGGGCTAACTATGGCTACACCTTC,CASSPRTGANYGYTF,TRBV21-1,.,TRBJ1-2,.
TGTGCCAGCAGCTTGAGGGGTCAGCCCCAGCATTTT,CASSLRGQPQHF,TRBV5-6,.,TRBJ1-5,few
TGCGCCAGCAGTGACCCCGGGGGGGGGAGCACAGATACGCAGTATTTT,CASSDPGGGSTDTQYF,TRBV10-1,TRBD2,TRBJ2-3,.